Each of the 5 T cell receptor beta chains below was sequenced from the same sample in a study of cytomegalovirus exposure and HLA in healthy donors. In the PCR, 60 Vbeta and 13 Jbeta primers were used. Profiled with immunoSEQ multiplex PCR; TCRdb holds only in-frame clones, not every one. The table includes 130,000 or so clones, 77% detected once. What was sequenced was PBMCs. All receptors come from a female donor in good health and CMV-seronegative.

The chain uses TRBV5-4 and TRBJ2-7; TRBD2 agrees at 8 bases. V gave up 3 bases and J gave up 6 bases; unmatched junction bases: 11. This CDR3 has 15 amino acids. CDR1 and CDR2 from the germline V gene are SGHNT and YYREEE (reference sequence). The CDR3 region has the DNA TGTGCCAGCAGCTCCACCCCAAGCGGGGGTCGCGAGCAGTACTTC. It codes for CASSSTPSGGREQYF.

This clone was observed a handful of times. V gene TRBV9 combines with J gene TRBJ2-7, with TRBD2 matching over 12 bases. Germline lookup yields CDR1 SGDLS and CDR2 YYNGEE. The CDR3 totals 16 residues. V trimming: 2 bases; J trimming: 7 bases; junction bases outside the gene matches: 10. The CDR3 spells CASSVELAGGRGEQYF. The CDR3 DNA reads as TGTGCCAGCAGCGTGGAGCTAGCGGGAGGGCGGGGGGAGCAGTACTTC. The full variable domain, rest sourced from reference TRBV9 and TRBJ2-7, is DSGVTQTPKHLITATGQRVTLRCSPRSGDLSVYWYQQSLDQGLQFLIQYYNGEERAKGNILERFSAQQFPDLHSELNLSSLELGDSALYFCASSVELAGGRGEQYFGPGTRLTVT.

This sequence joins TRBV27 and TRBJ2-5; 9 bases are shared with TRBD1. The J call may not be correct, given that the DNA end is closer to TRBJ2-7. Germline V gives CDR1 MNHEY, CDR2 SMNVEV (reference sequence). This CDR3 spans 15 amino acids. The CDR3 DNA is TGTGCCAGCAGTATCAGCCGGGACAGGGCCTACGAGCAGTACTTC. Translating it yields CASSISRDRAYEQYF.

V and J are TRBV11-2 and TRBJ2-5; 10 nucleotides match TRBD2. The DNA end is more similar to TRBJ2-7, so the J call may be wrong. The CDR3 is 15 amino acids. Germline V gene lookup returns CDR1 SGHAT and CDR2 FQNNGV. CDR3 nucleotide sequence: TGTGCCAGCGGTAGTCGGCTAGCGGGAGCCTACGAGCAGTACTTC. Translating it yields CASGSRLAGAYEQYF.

This chain joins TRBV11-2 and TRBJ2-6; D not certain. V lost 1 base to trimming and J lost 0 bases, with 4 bases between them. The CDR3 runs 15 residues. Per the germline V gene, CDR1 is SGHAT and CDR2 is FQNNGV. The CDR3 region has the DNA TGTGCCAGCAGCTTAGTTATCTCTGGGGCCAACGTCCTGACTTTC. This codes for CASSLVISGANVLTF.